This T cell receptor (beta chain) was profiled in a study of cytomegalovirus exposure and HLA in healthy donors. At the level of the study: A later analysis reported the 100 to 150 validation repertoires used the same platform as the approximately 700 first-cohort repertoires.

Sequencing used immunoSEQ multiplex PCR; TCRdb keeps in-frame clones, though not all of them. Of about 160,000 clones listed, approximately 89% are singletons. Study-wide results and caveats: The listing of 150 to 200 TCR beta chains classed them as cytomegalovirus-associated. Rare sequences made up most TCRs, while some public TCRs were found in many donors.

Turning to this clone: The antigen is not known.

Sample: PBMCs. The clonotype comes from a man in his late teens or twenties in good health and CMV-seropositive.

DNA for the CDR3: TGTGCCAGCAGCCAACTAGCGGGAGGTTACAATGAGCAGTTCTTC. Encoded protein: CASSQLAGGYNEQFF. This chain uses TRBV6-4 with TRBJ2-1; 12 bases match TRBD2. The CDR3 is made up of 15 amino acids. Germline-derived CDR1 and CDR2 are MRHNA and SNTAGT. After removal of 6 bases from V and 4 bases from J, the junction contained 4 bases not matched to a gene.